The 20 T cell receptor beta chains in this list originate from one sample, sequenced in a study of shared clonotypes between healthy human individuals. Profiling relied on immunoSEQ multiplex PCR, and the TCRdb table lists in-frame clones only, not all of them. The data hold about 2.1 million clones, with roughly 93% observed a single time. The naive CD8 population came from CD45RO-negative cells selected for CCR7, without terminally differentiated effector memory CD45RA+ cells. The sequencing sample was made of naive CD8+ T cells from PBMCs. These receptors all come from a young man in good health. Some clones in this sample may be carry-over from other donors' samples.

The V gene is TRBV7-9, the J gene TRBJ2-2; 8 bases agree with TRBD1. This CDR3 spans 17 amino acids. Germline assignment: CDR1 SEHNR and CDR2 FQNEAQ (reference sequence). V lost 5 bases, J lost 2 bases, and 10 bases stayed unmatched. The DNA of the CDR3 is TGTGCCAGCAGCCCCGAAATGGGACAGGTTAACACCGGGGAGCTGTTTTTT. It translates to CASSPEMGQVNTGELFF.

The sample holds one count of this clone. At the DNA level, this CDR3 is encoded by other sequences in the same sample as well. The chain has TRBV27 and TRBJ1-4; tentatively, D is TRBD1 (5 bases). The CDR3 runs 14 residues. V lost 3 bases to trimming and J lost 4 bases, with 9 bases between them. In germline, CDR1 is MNHEY, CDR2 SMNVEV (reference sequence). The CDR3 sequence: CASSFRGLNEKLFF. CDR3 nucleotides: TGTGCCAGCAGTTTCCGGGGCCTTAATGAAAAACTGTTTTTT. The full variable domain, its missing parts supplied by reference TRBV27 and TRBJ1-4, is EAQVTQNPRYLITVTGKKLTVTCSQNMNHEYMSWYRQDPGLGLRQIYYSMNVEVTDKGDVPEGYKVSRKEKRNFPLILESPSPNQTSLYFCASSFRGLNEKLFFGSGTQLSVL.

The J gene is TRBJ2-5, the V gene TRBV6-5; D possibly uses TRBD1 or TRBD2 (5 bases each). This CDR3 has 15 amino acids. V dropped 0 bases and J dropped 1 base, with 9 bases sitting between them. Germline V gives CDR1 MNHEY, CDR2 SVGAGI. CDR3 coding DNA: TGTGCCAGCAGTTACTCGAGGGACGCCCAAGAGACCCAGTACTTC. Translation: CASSYSRDAQETQYF.

The chain is built from TRBV30 and TRBJ2-7; TRBD2 agrees at 11 bases. J gave up 5 bases and V 3 bases, and 6 bases lay outside the gene matches. Germline V lookup: CDR1 GTSNPN, CDR2 SVGIG (reference sequence). The CDR3 contains 14 residues. CDR3 residues: CAWRTSGSSHEQYF. The CDR3 DNA is TGTGCCTGGAGAACTAGCGGGAGTTCCCACGAGCAGTACTTC.

V usage is TRBV6-5 and J usage is TRBJ2-2; 7 nucleotides line up with TRBD1. The CDR3 length is 15 residues. Germline V lookup: CDR1 MNHEY, CDR2 SVGAGI. Trimming at V came to 5 bases and at J to 7 bases, leaving 10 bases not matched to a gene. The CDR3 is CASSPDRDDGGELFF. CDR3 bases: TGTGCCAGCAGTCCCGACAGGGACGATGGCGGGGAGCTGTTTTTT.

In its sample, this clone was seen a few times. Other DNA sequences in this sample translate to the same CDR3. The chain joins TRBV9 to TRBJ1-3; no clear D. The CDR3 contains 14 residues. Trimming cost V 0 bases and J 0 bases, with 4 bases left between them. Germline lookup yields CDR1 SGDLS and CDR2 YYNGEE. The CDR3, as DNA: TGTGCCAGCAGCGTAGCAGGCTCTGGAAACACCATATATTTT. Its protein product is CASSVAGSGNTIYF.

About this clone itself: Other DNA sequences within the sample encode an identical CDR3. The rearrangement links TRBV5-1 to TRBJ2-1; 7 bases are a match to TRBD1. Per germline, CDR1 SGHRS and CDR2 YFSETQ. The CDR3 runs to 16 residues. V shed 3 bases, J shed 4 bases, and the junction held 10 bases outside the gene matches. The CDR3 region is CASSSHRDRGYNEQFF. Written as DNA, the CDR3 is TGCGCCAGCAGCTCCCACCGGGACAGAGGGTACAATGAGCAGTTCTTC.

V is TRBV28 and J is TRBJ1-5; unclear D gene. Per the germline V gene, CDR1 is MDHEN and CDR2 is SYDVKM. CDR3 length: 18 residues. Trimming pared 1 base from V and 0 bases from J, leaving 16 bases between. The CDR3 sequence: CASSLFRTEFHSNQPQHF. As DNA, the CDR3 is TGTGCCAGCAGTTTATTTCGGACGGAGTTCCATAGCAATCAGCCCCAGCATTTT.

This clone was picked up a small number of times. This chain uses TRBV7-6 with TRBJ1-1, with D unclear. The CDR3 is made up of 12 amino acids. V was clipped by 5 bases and J by 1 base, with 5 bases between them. The germline gives CDR1 SGHVS, CDR2 FNYEAQ. The CDR3: CASSTPNTEAFF. The CDR3, as DNA: TGTGCCAGCAGCACACCGAACACTGAAGCTTTCTTT.

The CDR3 sequence is CASSVKGGSSGANVLTF. CDR3 bases: TGTGCCAGCAGCGTGAAGGGTGGGAGCTCTGGGGCCAACGTCCTGACTTTC. This rearrangement joins TRBV7-9 to TRBJ2-6; weak D call: TRBD2 (5 bases). The CDR3 covers 17 residues. Trimming stripped 5 bases from V and 0 bases from J, with 14 bases between. Germline CDR1 and CDR2: SEHNR and FQNEAQ (reference sequence).

This clone has a single count. The chain employs TRBV2 and TRBJ1-2; 10 bases agree with TRBD1. Losses at the gene ends were 3 bases for V and 8 bases for J; bases not matched to a gene: 9. The CDR3 loop spans 15 amino acids. CDR1 is SNHLY and CDR2 is FYNNEI in the germline V gene. Here the CDR3 reads CASSESRTGGAGYTF. In DNA form, the CDR3 reads TGTGCCAGCAGTGAGTCGAGGACAGGGGGGGCCGGCTACACCTTC.

V gene TRBV6-6 combines with J gene TRBJ1-1; TRBD1 matches at 9 bases. V lost 10 bases to trimming and J lost 4 bases; unmatched junction nucleotides: 7. The CDR3 runs to 13 residues. The germline V gene has CDR1 MNHNY and CDR2 SVGAGI (reference sequence). CDR3 in DNA: TGTGCCAACAAACAGGGGGCAGGCACTGAAGCTTTCTTT. Residues: CANKQGAGTEAFF.

The gene calls are TRBV27 and TRBJ2-3, with 10 bases aligning to TRBD1. This CDR3 region has 17 residues. Germline V gene lookup returns CDR1 MNHEY and CDR2 SMNVEV (reference sequence). The ends lost 2 bases at V and 0 bases at J; junction bases unmatched: 5. CDR3 sequence (DNA): TGTGCCAGCAGTTTAGGACAGGGGGTCTCTAGCACAGATACGCAGTATTTT. This codes for CASSLGQGVSSTDTQYF.

The chain combines TRBV7-9 with TRBJ2-7; TRBD1 matches 8 bases. The germline gives CDR1 SEHNR, CDR2 FQNEAQ (reference sequence). The CDR3 runs to 16 residues. V was clipped by 2 bases and J by 7 bases; unmatched bases: 13. CDR3 protein: CASSLPRGRGQREQYF. The CDR3 DNA follows: TGTGCCAGCAGCTTACCGAGAGGCAGGGGGCAGCGAGAGCAGTACTTC.

This rearrangement joins TRBV5-8 to TRBJ2-3, with D possibly matching TRBD1 (5 bases). Germline CDR1 reads SGHTS; CDR2 reads YDEGEE. The CDR3 length is 13 residues. V lost 2 bases to trimming and J lost 5 bases, with 9 bases between them. DNA of the CDR3: TGTGCCAGCAGCTTAGGGGAACTAGATACGCAGTATTTT. This encodes CASSLGELDTQYF.

This rearrangement joins TRBV5-3 to TRBJ2-1, with 7 bases that match TRBD1. TRBV5-3 is an open reading frame, and its role is uncertain. CDR3 size: 17 residues. V lost 2 bases to trimming and J lost 2 bases; unmatched junction nucleotides: 10. The CDR3 sequence is CARSFRRNRGTYNEQFF. The DNA for the CDR3 is TGTGCCAGAAGCTTCCGGCGGAACAGGGGAACCTACAATGAGCAGTTCTTC.

This chain joins TRBV6-1 and TRBJ2-3, with a possible D match to TRBD1 (5 bases). Germline CDR1 MNHNS, CDR2 SASEGT. Trimming shortened V by 6 bases and J by 4 bases, and 17 bases separated the two germline ends. CDR3 size: 15 residues. CDR3 nucleotides: TGTGCCAGCAGCCCCCCGTGGCAGGGATCAGATACGCAGTATTTT. Amino acids: CASSPPWQGSDTQYF.

This chain joins TRBV28 and TRBJ2-1; D possibly uses TRBD1 or TRBD2 (5 bases each). Germline V gene sequence: CDR1 MDHEN, CDR2 SYDVKM. The CDR3 spans 15 residues. Trimming took off 6 bases at V and 4 bases at J, with 16 bases between the two ends. CDR3 DNA: TGTGCCAGCAGAGAAGGGGCTAGCCGATACAATGAGCAGTTCTTC. Its translation is CASREGASRYNEQFF. The entire variable domain, with the rest obtained from reference TRBV28 and TRBJ2-1, is as follows: DVKVTQSSRYLVKRTGEKVFLECVQDMDHENMFWYRQDPGLGLRLIYFSYDVKMKEKGDIPEGYSVSREKKERFSLILESASTNQTSMYLCASREGASRYNEQFFGPGTRLTVL.

A single count supports this clone. The chain has TRBV6-5 and TRBJ2-5; D call uncertain. The end of the DNA is better explained by TRBJ2-7, so the J call may be wrong. Germline CDR1 MNHEY, CDR2 SVGAGI. The CDR3 length is 15 residues. The DNA for the CDR3 is TGTGCCAGCAGGCCCGGGTGGGTAGAGGCCTACGAGCAGTACTTC. This sequence encodes CASRPGWVEAYEQYF.

This chain links TRBV5-1 with TRBJ1-4; D call uncertain. V lost 5 bases and J 0 bases, leaving 5 bases between the germline ends. CDR1 and CDR2 from the germline V gene are SGHRS and YFSETQ. The CDR3 spans 13 residues. The CDR3 is CASRGSTNEKLFF. For the CDR3, the DNA is TGCGCCAGCAGGGGCTCAACTAATGAAAAACTGTTTTTT.